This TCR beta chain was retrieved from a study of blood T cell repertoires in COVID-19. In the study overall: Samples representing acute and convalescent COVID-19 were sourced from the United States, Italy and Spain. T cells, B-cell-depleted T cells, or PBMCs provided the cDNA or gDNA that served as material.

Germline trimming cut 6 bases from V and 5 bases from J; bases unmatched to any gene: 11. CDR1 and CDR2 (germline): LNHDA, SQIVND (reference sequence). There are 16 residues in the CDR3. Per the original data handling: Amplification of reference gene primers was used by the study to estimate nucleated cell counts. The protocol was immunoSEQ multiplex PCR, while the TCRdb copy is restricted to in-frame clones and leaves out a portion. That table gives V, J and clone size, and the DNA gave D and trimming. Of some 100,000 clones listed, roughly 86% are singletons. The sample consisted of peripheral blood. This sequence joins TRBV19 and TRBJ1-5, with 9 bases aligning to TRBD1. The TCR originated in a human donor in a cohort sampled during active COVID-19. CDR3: CASSSVPGQGDQPQHF. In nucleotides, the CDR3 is TGTGCCAGTAGCTCCGTTCCGGGACAGGGTGATCAGCCCCAGCATTTT.